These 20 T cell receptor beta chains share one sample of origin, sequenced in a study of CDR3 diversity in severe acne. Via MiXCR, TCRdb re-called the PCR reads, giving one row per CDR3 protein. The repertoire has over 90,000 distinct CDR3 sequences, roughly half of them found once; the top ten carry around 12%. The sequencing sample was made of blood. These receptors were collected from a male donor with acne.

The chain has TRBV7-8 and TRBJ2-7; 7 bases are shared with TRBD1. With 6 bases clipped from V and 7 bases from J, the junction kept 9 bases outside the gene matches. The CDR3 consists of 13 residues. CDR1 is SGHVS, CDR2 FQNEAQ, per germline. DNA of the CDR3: TGTGCCAGCAGAGACAGGACAGGTGGTGAGCAGTACTTC. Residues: CASRDRTGGEQYF.

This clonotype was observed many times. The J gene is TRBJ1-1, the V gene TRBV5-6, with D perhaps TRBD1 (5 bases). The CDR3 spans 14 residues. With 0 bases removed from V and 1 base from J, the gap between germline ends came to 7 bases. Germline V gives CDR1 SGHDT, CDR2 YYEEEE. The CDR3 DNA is TGTGCCAGCAGCTTGGGACAGAGGAACACTGAAGCTTTCTTT. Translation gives CASSLGQRNTEAFF.

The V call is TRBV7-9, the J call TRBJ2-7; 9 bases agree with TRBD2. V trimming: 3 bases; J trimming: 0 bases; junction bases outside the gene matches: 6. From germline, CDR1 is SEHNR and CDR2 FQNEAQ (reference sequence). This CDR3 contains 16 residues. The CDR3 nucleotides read TGTGCCAGCAGCTTCCCAGCGGGAGGTAGCTCCTACGAGCAGTACTTC. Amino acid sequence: CASSFPAGGSSYEQYF.

The CDR3 DNA follows: TGTGCCAGCAGTGAGACTAGCGGGGAGGGTGAGCAGTACTTC. It encodes CASSETSGEGEQYF. J is TRBJ2-7 and V is TRBV6-4; TRBD2 matches 11 bases. The germline gives CDR1 MRHNA, CDR2 SNTAGT. The V and J ends lost 3 bases and 7 bases, in that order; junction bases with no gene match: 5. This CDR3 has 14 amino acids.

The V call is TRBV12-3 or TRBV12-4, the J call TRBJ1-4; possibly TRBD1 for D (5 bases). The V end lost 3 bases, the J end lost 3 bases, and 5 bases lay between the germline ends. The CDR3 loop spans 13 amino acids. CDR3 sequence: CASSLGPNEKLFF. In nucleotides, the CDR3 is TGTGCCAGCAGTTTGGGGCCTAATGAAAAACTGTTTTTT.

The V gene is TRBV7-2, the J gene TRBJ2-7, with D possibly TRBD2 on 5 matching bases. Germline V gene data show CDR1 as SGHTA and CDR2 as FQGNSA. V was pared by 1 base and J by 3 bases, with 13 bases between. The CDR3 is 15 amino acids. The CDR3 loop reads CASSLGGAPGYEQYF. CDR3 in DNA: TGTGCCAGCAGCTTAGGGGGAGCACCAGGCTACGAGCAGTACTTC.

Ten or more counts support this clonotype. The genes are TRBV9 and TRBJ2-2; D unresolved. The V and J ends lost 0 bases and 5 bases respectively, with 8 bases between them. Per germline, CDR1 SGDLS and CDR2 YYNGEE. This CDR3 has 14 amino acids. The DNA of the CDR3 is TGTGCCAGCAGCGTAGCGGCCCTAACCGGGGAGCTGTTTTTT. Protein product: CASSVAALTGELFF.

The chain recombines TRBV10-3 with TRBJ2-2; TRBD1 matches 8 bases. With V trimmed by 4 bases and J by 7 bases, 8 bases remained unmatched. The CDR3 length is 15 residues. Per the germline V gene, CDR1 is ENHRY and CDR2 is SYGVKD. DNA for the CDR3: TGTGCCATCAGTGTTGGGCAGGGGGCCGACGGGGAGCTGTTTTTT. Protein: CAISVGQGADGELFF.

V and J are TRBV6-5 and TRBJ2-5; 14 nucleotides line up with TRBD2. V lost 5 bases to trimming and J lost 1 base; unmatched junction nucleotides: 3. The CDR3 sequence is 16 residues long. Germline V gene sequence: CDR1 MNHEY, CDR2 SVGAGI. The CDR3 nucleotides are TGTGCCAGCAGTGAGGGACTAGCGGGAGTCCAAGAGACCCAGTACTTC. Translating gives CASSEGLAGVQETQYF.

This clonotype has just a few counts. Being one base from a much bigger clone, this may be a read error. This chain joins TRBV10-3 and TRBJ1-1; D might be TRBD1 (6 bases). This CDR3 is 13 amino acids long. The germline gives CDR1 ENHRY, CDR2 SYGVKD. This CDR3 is CATSPQGSTEAFF. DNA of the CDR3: TGTGCCACCAGTCCTCAGGGGAGCACTGAAGCTTTCTTT.

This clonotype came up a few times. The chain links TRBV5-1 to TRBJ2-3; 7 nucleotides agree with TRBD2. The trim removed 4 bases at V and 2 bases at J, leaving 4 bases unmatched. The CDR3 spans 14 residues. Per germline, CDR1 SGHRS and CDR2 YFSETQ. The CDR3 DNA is TGCGCCAGCAGCGGGGGGGGTCCCACAGATACGCAGTATTTT. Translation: CASSGGGPTDTQYF.

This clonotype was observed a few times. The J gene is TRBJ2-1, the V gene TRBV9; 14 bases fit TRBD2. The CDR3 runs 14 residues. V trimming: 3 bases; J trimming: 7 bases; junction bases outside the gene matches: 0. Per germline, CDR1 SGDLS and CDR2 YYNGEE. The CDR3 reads CASSGTSGGNEQFF. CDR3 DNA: TGTGCCAGCAGCGGGACTAGCGGGGGGAATGAGCAGTTCTTC.

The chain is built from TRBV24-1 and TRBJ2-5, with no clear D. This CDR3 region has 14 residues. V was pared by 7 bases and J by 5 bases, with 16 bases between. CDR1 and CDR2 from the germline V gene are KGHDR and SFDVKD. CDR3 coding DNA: TGTGCCACCAGCCCGCTTTGGGGTGAGGAGACCCAGTACTTC. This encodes CATSPLWGEETQYF.

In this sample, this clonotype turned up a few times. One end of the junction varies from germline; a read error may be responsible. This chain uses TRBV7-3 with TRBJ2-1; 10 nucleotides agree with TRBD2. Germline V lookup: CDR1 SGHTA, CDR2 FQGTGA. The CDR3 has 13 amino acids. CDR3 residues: CASSLIAGLAEVF. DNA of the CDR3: TGTGCCAGCAGCTTAATAGCCGGACTAGCGGAGGTCTTC.

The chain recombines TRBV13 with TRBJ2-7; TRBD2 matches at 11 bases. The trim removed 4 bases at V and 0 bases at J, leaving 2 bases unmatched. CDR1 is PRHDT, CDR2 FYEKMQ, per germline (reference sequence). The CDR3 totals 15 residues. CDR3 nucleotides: TGTGCCAGCAGCTCTAGCGGGAGGCTCTCCTACGAGCAGTACTTC. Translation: CASSSSGRLSYEQYF. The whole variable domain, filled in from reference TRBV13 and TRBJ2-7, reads AAGVIQSPRHLIKEKRETATLKCYPIPRHDTVYWYQQGPGQDPQFLISFYEKMQSDKGSIPDRFSAQQFSDYHSELNMSSLELGDSALYFCASSSSGRLSYEQYFGPGTRLTVT.

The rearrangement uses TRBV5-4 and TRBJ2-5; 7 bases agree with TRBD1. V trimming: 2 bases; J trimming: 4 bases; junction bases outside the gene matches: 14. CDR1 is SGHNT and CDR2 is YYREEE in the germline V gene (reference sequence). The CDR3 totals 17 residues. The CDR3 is CASSFPDREIWGETQYF. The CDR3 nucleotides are TGTGCCAGCAGCTTTCCCGACAGGGAGATATGGGGAGAGACCCAGTACTTC.

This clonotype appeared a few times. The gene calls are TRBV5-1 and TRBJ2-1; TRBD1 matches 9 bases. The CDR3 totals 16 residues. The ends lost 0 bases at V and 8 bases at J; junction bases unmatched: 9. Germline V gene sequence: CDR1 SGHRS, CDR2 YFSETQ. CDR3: CASSLEGDRDVHEQFF. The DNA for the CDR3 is TGCGCCAGCAGCTTGGAGGGGGACAGGGATGTACATGAGCAGTTCTTC.

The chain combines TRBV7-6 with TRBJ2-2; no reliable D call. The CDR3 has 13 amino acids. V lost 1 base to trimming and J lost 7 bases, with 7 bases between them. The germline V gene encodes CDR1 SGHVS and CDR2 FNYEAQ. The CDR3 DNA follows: TGTGCCAGCAGCTTAGAGGCGGTCGGGGAGCTGTTTTTT. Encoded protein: CASSLEAVGELFF. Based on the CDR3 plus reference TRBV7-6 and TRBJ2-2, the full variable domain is GAGVSQSPRYKVTKRGQDVALRCDPISGHVSLYWYRQALGQGPEFLTYFNYEAQQDKSGLPNDRFSAERPEGSISTLTIQRTEQRDSAMYRCASSLEAVGELFFGEGSRLTVL.

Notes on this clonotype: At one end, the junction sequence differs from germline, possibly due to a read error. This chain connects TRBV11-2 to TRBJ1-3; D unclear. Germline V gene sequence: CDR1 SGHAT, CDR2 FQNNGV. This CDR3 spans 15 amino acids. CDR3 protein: CASSFITSSGNTICF. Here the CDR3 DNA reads TGTGCCAGCAGCTTTATTACTAGCTCTGGAAACACCATATGTTTT.

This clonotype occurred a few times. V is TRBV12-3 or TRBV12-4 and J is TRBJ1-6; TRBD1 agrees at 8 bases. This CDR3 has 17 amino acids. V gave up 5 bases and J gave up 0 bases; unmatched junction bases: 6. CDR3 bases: TGTGCCAGCAGTCCCCGACAGGGGAGCTCCTATAATTCACCCCTCCACTTT. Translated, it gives CASSPRQGSSYNSPLHF.